This T cell receptor (beta chain) was documented in a study of blood T cells in healthy people across ages. Trimming left V 4 bases short and J 8 bases short, with 9 bases between. This CDR3 comprises 12 residues. The germline CDR1 and CDR2 sequences are LNHDA and SQIVND (reference sequence). Primers used in a second PCR of about 7 to 12 cycles were a sample-barcoded 5' primer and a J-beta primer mix. Via MiXCR, TCRdb re-called the 5' RACE reads, giving one row per CDR3 protein. Found here are roughly 1,300,000 distinct CDR3 sequences, 59% of them singletons; the top ten hold over 6.5%. This chain links TRBV19 with TRBJ2-1; no definite D call. This clonotype originated in a young man in good health. The material sequenced was blood. The CDR3 is CASSTGWDEQFF. Here the CDR3 DNA reads TGTGCCAGTAGTACCGGGTGGGATGAGCAGTTCTTC. Using reference TRBV19 and TRBJ2-1 for the parts outside the CDR3, the full variable domain is DGGITQSPKYLFRKEGQNVTLSCEQNLNHDAMYWYRQDPGQGLRLIYYSQIVNDFQKGDIAEGYSVSREKKESFPLTVTSAQKNPTAFYLCASSTGWDEQFFGPGTRLTVL.